This T cell receptor beta chain was observed in a study of T cell changes during pregnancy in multiple sclerosis. This clone was recorded only once. The V gene end was trimmed by 4 bases and the J gene end by 8 bases; junction bases not matched to a gene: 5. There are 13 residues in the CDR3. Germline V lookup: CDR1 SQVTM, CDR2 ANQGSEA. Here immunoSEQ multiplex PCR was the method, and the copy in TCRdb shows in-frame clones only, minus some. The data contain 50,000 to 60,000 clones, approximately 90% of them seen just once; the ten biggest clones take up 2% to 2.5%. Sequencing used peripheral blood, obtained in the first trimester of pregnancy. The chain joins TRBV29-1 to TRBJ2-1, with 10 bases lining up with TRBD2. This receptor was identified in a female donor in good health, enrolled as a control in a pregnancy study. The CDR3, as DNA: TGCAGCGTTGCTAGCGGGAGAGGCTATGAGCAGTTCTTC. Translation: CSVASGRGYEQFF.